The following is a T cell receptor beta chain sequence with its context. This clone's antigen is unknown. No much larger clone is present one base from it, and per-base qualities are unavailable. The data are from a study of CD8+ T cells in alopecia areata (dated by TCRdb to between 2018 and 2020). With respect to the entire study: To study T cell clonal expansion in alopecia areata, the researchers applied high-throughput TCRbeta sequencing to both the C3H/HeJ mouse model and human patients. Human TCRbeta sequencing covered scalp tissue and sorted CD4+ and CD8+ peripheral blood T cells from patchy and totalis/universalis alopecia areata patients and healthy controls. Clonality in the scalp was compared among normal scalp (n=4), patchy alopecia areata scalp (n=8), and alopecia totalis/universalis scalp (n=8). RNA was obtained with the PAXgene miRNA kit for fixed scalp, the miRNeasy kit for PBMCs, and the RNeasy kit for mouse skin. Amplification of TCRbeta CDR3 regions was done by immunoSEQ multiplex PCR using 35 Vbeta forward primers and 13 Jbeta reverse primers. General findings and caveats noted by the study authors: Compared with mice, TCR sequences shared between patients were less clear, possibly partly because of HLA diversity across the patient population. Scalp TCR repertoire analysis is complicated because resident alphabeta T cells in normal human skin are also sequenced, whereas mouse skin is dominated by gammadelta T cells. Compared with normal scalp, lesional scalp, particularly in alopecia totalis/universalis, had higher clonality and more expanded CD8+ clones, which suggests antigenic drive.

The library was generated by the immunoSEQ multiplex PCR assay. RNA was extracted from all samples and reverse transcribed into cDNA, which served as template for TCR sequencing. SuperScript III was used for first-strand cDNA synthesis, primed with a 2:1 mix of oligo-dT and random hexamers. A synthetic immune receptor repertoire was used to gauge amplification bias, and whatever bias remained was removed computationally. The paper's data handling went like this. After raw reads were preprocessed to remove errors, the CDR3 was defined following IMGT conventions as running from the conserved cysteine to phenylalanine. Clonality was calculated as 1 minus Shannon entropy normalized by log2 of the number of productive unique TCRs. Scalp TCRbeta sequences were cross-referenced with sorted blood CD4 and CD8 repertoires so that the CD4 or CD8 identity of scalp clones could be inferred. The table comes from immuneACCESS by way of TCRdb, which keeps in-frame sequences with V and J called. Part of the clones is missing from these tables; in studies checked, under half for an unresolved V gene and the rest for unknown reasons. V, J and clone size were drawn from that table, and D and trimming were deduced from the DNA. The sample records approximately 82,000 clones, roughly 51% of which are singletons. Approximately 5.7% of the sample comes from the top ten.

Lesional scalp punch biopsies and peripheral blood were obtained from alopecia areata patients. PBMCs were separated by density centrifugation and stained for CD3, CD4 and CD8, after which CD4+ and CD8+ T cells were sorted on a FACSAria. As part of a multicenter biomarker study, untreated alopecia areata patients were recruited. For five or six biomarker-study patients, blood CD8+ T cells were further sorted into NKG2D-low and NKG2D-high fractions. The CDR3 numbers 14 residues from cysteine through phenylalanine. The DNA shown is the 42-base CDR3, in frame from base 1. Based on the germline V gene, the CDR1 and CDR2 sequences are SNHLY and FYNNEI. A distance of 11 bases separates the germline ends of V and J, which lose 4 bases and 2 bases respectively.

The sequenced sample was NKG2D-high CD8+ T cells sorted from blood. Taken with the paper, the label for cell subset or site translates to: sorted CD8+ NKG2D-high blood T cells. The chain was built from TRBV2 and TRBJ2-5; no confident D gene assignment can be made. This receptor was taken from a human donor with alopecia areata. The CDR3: CASSGSLGQETQYF. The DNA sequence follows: TGTGCCAGCAGTGGCTCTCTAGGGCAAGAGACCCAGTACTTC.